Below, 8 T cell receptor beta chains from the same sample are listed, as sequenced in a study of type 1 regulatory T cells. TCRdb called the reads again in MiXCR, with one record for every CDR3 protein. In the table there are about 5,800 distinct CDR3 sequences, 25% to 30% of which are singletons. What these receptors recognize is not known. Source material: cultured T cells, either the whole culture or a sorted T cell fraction (not recorded which). Subset of the sample: Tr1-enriched cell product generated in vitro against host alloantigens. The receptor set was obtained from a human donor in good health.

Judged by abundance, this clonotype is medium-sized. The genes are TRBV24-1 and TRBJ2-5; 9 bases are shared with TRBD1. The trim removed 4 bases at V and 1 base at J, leaving 3 bases unmatched. Germline V gene sequence: CDR1 KGHDR, CDR2 SFDVKD. This CDR3 spans 15 amino acids. The CDR3 protein is CATSEGQGPQETQYF. CDR3 in DNA: TGTGCCACCAGTGAGGGACAGGGACCCCAAGAGACCCAGTACTTC.

This clonotype is medium-sized. This sequence joins TRBV5-1 and TRBJ2-3; 10 nucleotides align to TRBD1. Losses at the gene ends were 4 bases for V and 0 bases for J; bases not matched to a gene: 5. Germline V gene data show CDR1 as SGHRS and CDR2 as YFSETQ. The CDR3 contains 16 residues. In nucleotides, the CDR3 is TGCGCCAGCAGCCTGGGACAGGGGATAAGCACAGATACGCAGTATTTT. It specifies CASSLGQGISTDTQYF.

This clonotype rates as medium-sized. The chain employs TRBV11-2 and TRBJ2-7, with 8 positions matching TRBD2. The V gene end was trimmed by 6 bases and the J gene end by 3 bases; junction bases not matched to a gene: 10. CDR1 and CDR2 from the germline V gene are SGHAT and FQNNGV. The CDR3 has 15 residues. CDR3 DNA: TGTGCCAGCAGTCTCATAATGGCGGGAGGCTACGAGCAGTACTTC. Amino acid sequence: CASSLIMAGGYEQYF.

V is TRBV20-1 and J is TRBJ2-3, with D tentatively TRBD1 (6 bases). This CDR3 region has 13 residues. The V gene lost 6 bases and the J gene lost 7 bases, with 17 bases spanning the gap. Germline V gene data show CDR1 as DFQATT and CDR2 as SNEGSKA (reference sequence). As DNA, the CDR3 is TGCAGTGCGATTGGGGGCCGATATAATACGCAGTATTTT. It specifies CSAIGGRYNTQYF.

This clonotype was recorded at least ten times. A read error may explain this, as a much larger clone is one base away. The CDR3 nucleotides read TGTGCCAGCAGCCTCTGGGACAGGGATTATCATGGCTACGCCTTC. This encodes CASSLWDRDYHGYAF. The rearrangement links TRBV5-6 to TRBJ1-2; 9 nucleotides agree with TRBD1. Germline V CDR1 and CDR2: SGHDT, YYEEEE. This CDR3 is built from 15 residues. Filled out from reference TRBV5-6 and TRBJ1-2, the complete variable domain reads DAGVTQSPTHLIKTRGQQVTLRCSPKSGHDTVSWYQQALGQGPQFIFQYYEEEERQRGNFPDRFSGHQFPNYSSELNVNALLLGDSALYLCASSLWDRDYHGYAFGSGTRLTVV.

By sample fraction, this clonotype is medium-sized. The chain uses TRBV11-2 and TRBJ2-3; D is unresolved. The germline V gene encodes CDR1 SGHAT and CDR2 FQNNGV. The V gene lost 5 bases and the J gene lost 4 bases, with 13 bases spanning the gap. The CDR3 is 14 residues long. The CDR3 is CASSPPPLADTQYF. The CDR3 bases are TGTGCCAGCAGCCCACCCCCTCTAGCAGATACGCAGTATTTT.

This clonotype is medium-sized. The gene calls are TRBV7-2 and TRBJ2-1; D gene ambiguous. CDR3 length: 15 residues. V was trimmed by 2 bases and J by 4 bases, leaving 12 bases between them. CDR1 is SGHTA and CDR2 is FQGNSA in the germline V gene. CDR3 sequence reads: CASSLTADQYNEQFF. CDR3 coding DNA: TGTGCCAGCAGCTTAACTGCGGACCAATACAATGAGCAGTTCTTC. Looking up the rest from reference TRBV7-2 and TRBJ2-1 gives the full variable domain: GAGVSQSPSNKVTEKGKDVELRCDPISGHTALYWYRQSLGQGLEFLIYFQGNSAPDKSGLPSDRFSAERTGGSVSTLTIQRTQQEDSAVYLCASSLTADQYNEQFFGPGTRLTVL.

By proportion, this clonotype is medium-sized. The rearrangement joins TRBV24-1 to TRBJ2-3, with a possible D match to TRBD2 (6 bases). The CDR3 is 13 residues long. Germline V gene data show CDR1 as KGHDR and CDR2 as SFDVKD. Deletions cut 3 bases from V and 6 bases from J, with 9 bases between. In nucleotides, the CDR3 is TGTGCCACCAGTGATGGGGGGTTTGATACGCAGTATTTT. This encodes CATSDGGFDTQYF.